This T cell receptor (beta chain) comes out of a study of shared clonotypes between healthy human individuals. For each subset, genomic DNA was distributed in equal portions over several immunoSEQ plates. In the study's own analysis: ImmunoSEQ yielded junction-only sequences lacking quality scores, so filtering differed. Sequencing was performed with immunoSEQ multiplex PCR; in TCRdb, only in-frame clones are kept and a portion is missing. V and J calls and clone size are copied from that table; D and trimming were computed from the DNA. The sample shows about 580,000 clones, roughly 98% of them seen only once. CD45RO-negative cells were positively selected for CCR7, leaving out terminally differentiated effector memory CD45RA+ cells. The CDR3 spans 15 residues. CDR1 and CDR2 (germline): SGHRS, YFSETQ. The junction had 4 bases not matched to a gene; V was cut back by 0 bases and J by 7 bases. This clone has just one count.

The chain recombines TRBV5-1 with TRBJ2-2; 9 bases are shared with TRBD1. Sequenced: naive CD8+ T cells sorted from blood. This TCR was sampled from a man in his thirties or forties in good health. The CDR3 sequence: CASSLGDRDNGELFF. Here the CDR3 DNA reads TGCGCCAGCAGCTTGGGGGACAGGGATAACGGGGAGCTGTTTTTT.